Following are 8 T cell receptor beta chains from one sample sequenced in a study of CD8 T cells in Susac syndrome. Reverse transcription of roughly 0.5 to 1 ug RNA was performed with random hexamers. Each CDR3 protein gets one entry after TCRdb re-called the immunoSEQ multiplex PCR reads with MiXCR. The data show about 400,000 distinct CDR3 sequences, 85% seen once. Specimen: CD8+ T cells from PBMCs. These receptors came from a human donor with multiple sclerosis.

This chain links TRBV30 with TRBJ1-1; TRBD1 is a possible D gene (6 bases). Trimming stripped 3 bases from V and 3 bases from J, with 11 bases between. The germline V gene has CDR1 GTSNPN and CDR2 SVGIG (reference sequence). The CDR3 covers 13 residues. This chain's CDR3 is CAWRETGDTEAFF. In DNA form, the CDR3 reads TGTGCCTGGAGGGAGACAGGAGACACTGAAGCTTTCTTT. Full variable domain (outside the CDR3, taken from reference TRBV30 and TRBJ1-1): SQTIHQWPATLVQPVGSPLSLECTVEGTSNPNLYWYRQAAGRGLQLLFYSVGIGQISSEVPQNLSASRPQDRQFILSSKKLLLSDSGFYLCAWRETGDTEAFFGQGTRLTVV.

This chain links TRBV20-1 with TRBJ2-1; 7 bases map to TRBD2. This CDR3 has 13 amino acids. V trimming: 4 bases; J trimming: 4 bases; junction bases outside the gene matches: 4. Per germline, CDR1 DFQATT and CDR2 SNEGSKA (reference sequence). CDR3 protein: CSAKGTIYNEQFF. For the CDR3, the DNA is TGCAGTGCTAAGGGGACTATATACAATGAGCAGTTCTTC.

The chain has TRBV5-1 and TRBJ1-2, with no clear D. The ends were cut back, 0 bases at V and 4 bases at J, with 10 bases in the middle. The length of the CDR3 is 14 residues. The germline V gene encodes CDR1 SGHRS and CDR2 YFSETQ. CDR3 residues: CASSLAWNLYGYTF. The CDR3 DNA follows: TGCGCCAGCAGCTTGGCCTGGAATCTCTATGGCTACACCTTC.

V gene TRBV14 combines with J gene TRBJ2-3; 9 bases are shared with TRBD2. CDR1 is SGHDN and CDR2 is FVKESK in the germline V gene. The CDR3 has 17 residues. The trim removed 1 base at V and 3 bases at J, leaving 8 bases unmatched. The CDR3 sequence: CASSQGTWAGGTDTQYF. In nucleotides, the CDR3 is TGTGCCAGCAGCCAAGGAACTTGGGCGGGGGGGACAGATACGCAGTATTTT.

About this clonotype itself: Germline and junction disagree at one end, which may indicate a read error. The chain joins TRBV19 to TRBJ2-7, with 7 bases aligning to TRBD2. This CDR3 has 14 amino acids. Germline lookup yields CDR1 LNHDA and CDR2 SQIVND (reference sequence). The CDR3 spells CASSPGRSSYEQYF. The CDR3 nucleotides are TGCGCCAGCAGCCCCGGGAGGTCGAGTTACGAGCAGTACTTC.

This clonotype was seen more than once but under ten times. This rearrangement joins TRBV5-4 to TRBJ2-7, with D unresolved. CDR1 and CDR2 (germline): SGHNT, YYREEE (reference sequence). Trimming left V 0 bases short and J 4 bases short, with 5 bases between. This CDR3 comprises 12 residues. In nucleotides, the CDR3 is TGTGCCAGCAGCTTGGCGGCGTACGAGCAGTACTTC. This translates into CASSLAAYEQYF.

V gene TRBV29-1 combines with J gene TRBJ2-7; 7 nucleotides line up with TRBD2. The CDR3 has 14 residues. Germline assignment: CDR1 SQVTM and CDR2 ANQGSEA. The junction had 12 bases not matched to a gene; V was cut back by 6 bases and J by 4 bases. In nucleotides, the CDR3 is TGCAGCGTCGCTGCAACAGCGGGGATTTACGAGCAGTACTTC. Translation: CSVAATAGIYEQYF.

CDR3 bases: TGTGCCAGCAGTGAACTGGGGTTCCTCTCCTACGAGCAGTACTTC. Translation: CASSELGFLSYEQYF. The chain links TRBV2 to TRBJ2-7; no reliable D call. The CDR3 runs 15 residues. V shed 2 bases and J shed 0 bases, with 11 bases lying between them. Looked up from germline, CDR1 is SNHLY and CDR2 is FYNNEI.